The source of this TCR beta chain is a study of graft-versus-host responses after intestinal transplantation. Whole-study results and caveats: GvH clones turned up in recipient marrow; some had shown up first in ileum or blood.

This table comes from immunoSEQ multiplex PCR, and its TCRdb copy is limited to in-frame clones, with some not included. The sample shows about 100,000 clones, about 90% of them seen only once. A remark on this clone: Its antigen is currently unknown.

The CDR3 sequence is 13 residues long. The V gene's germline CDR1 is SGHRS and CDR2 YFSETQ. The V gene lost 3 bases and the J gene lost 8 bases, with 12 bases spanning the gap. The specimen was unstimulated CD4+ T cells sorted from spleen or lymph node cells, collected before transplant. The chain recombines TRBV5-1 with TRBJ2-4; D call uncertain. The source of this sequence is a human donor who was the organ donor for an intestinal transplant. Here the CDR3 DNA reads TGCGCCAGCAGCTGGACCCGACCCGACATTCAGTACTTC. Translation gives CASSWTRPDIQYF.